This T cell receptor (beta chain) was captured by sequencing in a study of T cells after yellow fever vaccination. Regarding the study as a whole: The study re-detected most primary-vaccination clones after the booster (96% CD4, 80% to 90% CD8). The secondary response was weaker but peaked faster, day 5 versus 15.

Only a few counts were recorded for this clonotype. What it binds is not known. As TCR cDNA was made by 5'RACE template switching, a universal primer site and UMIs were added. One entry per CDR3 protein, called by TCRdb with MiXCR from the 5' RACE reads. Here the sample spans 450,000 to 650,000 distinct CDR3 sequences, around a fifth being singletons. The TCR was taken from a man younger than 35 who received the YFV17D yellow fever vaccine. The specimen comprised PBMCs, sampled around 3 weeks after the first yellow fever vaccination.

The CDR3 region has the DNA TGCGCCAGCAGCACCTCTGGGGGGGAAGGACAGCCCCAGCATTTT. Translated, it gives CASSTSGGEGQPQHF. The V and J genes are TRBV5-1 and TRBJ1-5, with a tentative D call TRBD1 (5 bases). CDR3 length: 15 residues. V was shortened by 4 bases and J by 7 bases, with 18 bases between the two germline ends. Germline values: CDR1 SGHRS, CDR2 YFSETQ.